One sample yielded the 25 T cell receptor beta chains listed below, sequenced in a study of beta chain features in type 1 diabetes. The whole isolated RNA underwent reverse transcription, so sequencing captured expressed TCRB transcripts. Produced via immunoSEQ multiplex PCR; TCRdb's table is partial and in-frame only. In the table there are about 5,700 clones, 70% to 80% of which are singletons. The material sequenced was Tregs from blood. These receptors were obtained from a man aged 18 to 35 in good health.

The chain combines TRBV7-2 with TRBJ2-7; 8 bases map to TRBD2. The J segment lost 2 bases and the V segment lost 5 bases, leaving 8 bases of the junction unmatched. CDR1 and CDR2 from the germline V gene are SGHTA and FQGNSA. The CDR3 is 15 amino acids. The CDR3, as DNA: TGTGCCAGCAGCCCATGGGCGGGGGGTACCTACGAGCAGTACTTC. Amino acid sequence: CASSPWAGGTYEQYF.

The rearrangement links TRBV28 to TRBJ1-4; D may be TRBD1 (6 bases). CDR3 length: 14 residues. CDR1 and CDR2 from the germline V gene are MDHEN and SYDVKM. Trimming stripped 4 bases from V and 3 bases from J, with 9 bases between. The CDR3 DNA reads TGTGCCAGCAGTTACAGGGCGGCTAATGAAAAACTGTTTTTT. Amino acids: CASSYRAANEKLFF.

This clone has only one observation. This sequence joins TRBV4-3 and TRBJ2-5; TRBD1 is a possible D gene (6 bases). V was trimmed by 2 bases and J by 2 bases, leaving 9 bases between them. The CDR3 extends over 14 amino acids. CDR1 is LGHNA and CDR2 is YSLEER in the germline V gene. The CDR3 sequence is CASSQTGNQETQYF. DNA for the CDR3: TGCGCCAGCAGCCAAACAGGGAATCAAGAGACCCAGTACTTC.

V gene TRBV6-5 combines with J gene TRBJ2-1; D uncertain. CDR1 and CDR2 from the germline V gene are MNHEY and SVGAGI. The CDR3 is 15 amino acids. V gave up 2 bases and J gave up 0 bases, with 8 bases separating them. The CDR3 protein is CASSYIEFSYNEQFF. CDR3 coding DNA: TGTGCCAGCAGTTACATAGAGTTCTCCTACAATGAGCAGTTCTTC.

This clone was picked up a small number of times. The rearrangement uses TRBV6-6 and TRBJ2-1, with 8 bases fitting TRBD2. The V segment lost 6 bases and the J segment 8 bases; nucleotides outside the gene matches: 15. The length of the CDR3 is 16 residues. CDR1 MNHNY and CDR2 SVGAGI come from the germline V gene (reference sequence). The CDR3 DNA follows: TGTGCCAGCAGGCCTACTAGCGGAGGGGTTAGTTATGAGCAGTTCTTC. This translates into CASRPTSGGVSYEQFF.

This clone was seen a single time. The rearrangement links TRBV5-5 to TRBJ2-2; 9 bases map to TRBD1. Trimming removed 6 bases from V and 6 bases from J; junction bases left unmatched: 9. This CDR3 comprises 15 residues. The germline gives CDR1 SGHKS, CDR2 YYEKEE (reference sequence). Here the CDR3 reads CASMTGQGRAGELFF. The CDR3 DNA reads TGTGCCAGCATGACGGGACAGGGTAGGGCCGGGGAGCTGTTTTTT.

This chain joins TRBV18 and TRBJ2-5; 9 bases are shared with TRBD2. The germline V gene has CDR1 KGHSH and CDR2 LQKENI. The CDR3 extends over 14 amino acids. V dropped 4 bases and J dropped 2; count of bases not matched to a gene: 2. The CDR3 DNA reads TGTGCCAGCTCACTAGCGGGGGAGCAAGAGACCCAGTACTTC. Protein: CASSLAGEQETQYF.

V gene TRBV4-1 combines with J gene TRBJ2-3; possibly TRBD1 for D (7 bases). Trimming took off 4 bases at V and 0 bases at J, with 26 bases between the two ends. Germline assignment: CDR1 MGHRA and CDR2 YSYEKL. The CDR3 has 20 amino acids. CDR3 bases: TGCGCCAGCAGCCGGGACGGGGGACAGAACGTTATTAGGAGCACAGATACGCAGTATTTT. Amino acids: CASSRDGGQNVIRSTDTQYF.

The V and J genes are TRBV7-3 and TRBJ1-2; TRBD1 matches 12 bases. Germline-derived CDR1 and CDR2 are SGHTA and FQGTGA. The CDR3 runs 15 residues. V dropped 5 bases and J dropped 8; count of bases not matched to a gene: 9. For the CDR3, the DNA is TGTGCCAGCAGCCGGGGGACAGGGGGCGTGGAGGGCTACACCTTC. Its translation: CASSRGTGGVEGYTF.

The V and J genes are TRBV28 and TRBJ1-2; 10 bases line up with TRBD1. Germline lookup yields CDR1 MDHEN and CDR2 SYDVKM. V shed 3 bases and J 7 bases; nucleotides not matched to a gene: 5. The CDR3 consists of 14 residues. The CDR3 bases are TGTGCCAGCAGTTTTCGGACAGGGGGGACTGGCTACACCTTC. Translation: CASSFRTGGTGYTF.

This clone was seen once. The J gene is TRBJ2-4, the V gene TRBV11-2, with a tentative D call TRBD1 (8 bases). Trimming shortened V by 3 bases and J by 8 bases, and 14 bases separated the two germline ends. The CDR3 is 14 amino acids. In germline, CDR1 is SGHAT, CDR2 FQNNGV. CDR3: CASSFGQGGHIQYF. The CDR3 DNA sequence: TGTGCCAGCAGCTTCGGACAGGGAGGGCACATTCAGTACTTC.

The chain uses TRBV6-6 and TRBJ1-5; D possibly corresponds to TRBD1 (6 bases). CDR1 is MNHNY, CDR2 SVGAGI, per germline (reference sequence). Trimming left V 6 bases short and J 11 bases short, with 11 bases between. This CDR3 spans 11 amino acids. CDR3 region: CASRDEGAQHF. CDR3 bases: TGTGCCAGCAGGGACGAGGGGGCCCAGCATTTT.

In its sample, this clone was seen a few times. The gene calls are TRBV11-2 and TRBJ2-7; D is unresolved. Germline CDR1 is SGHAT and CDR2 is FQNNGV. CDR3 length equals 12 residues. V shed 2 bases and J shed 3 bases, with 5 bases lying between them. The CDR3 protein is CASSLSGYEQYF. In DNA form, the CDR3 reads TGTGCCAGCAGCTTATCGGGCTACGAGCAGTACTTC. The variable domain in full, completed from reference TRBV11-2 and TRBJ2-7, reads EAGVAQSPRYKIIEKRQSVAFWCNPISGHATLYWYQQILGQGPKLLIQFQNNGVVDDSQLPKDRFSAERLKGVDSTLKIQPAKLEDSAVYLCASSLSGYEQYFGPGTRLTVT.

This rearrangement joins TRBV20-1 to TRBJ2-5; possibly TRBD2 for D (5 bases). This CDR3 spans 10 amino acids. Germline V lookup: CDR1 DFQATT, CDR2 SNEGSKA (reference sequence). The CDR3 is CGLEQETQYF. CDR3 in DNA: TGCGGACTTGAGCAAGAGACCCAGTACTTC.

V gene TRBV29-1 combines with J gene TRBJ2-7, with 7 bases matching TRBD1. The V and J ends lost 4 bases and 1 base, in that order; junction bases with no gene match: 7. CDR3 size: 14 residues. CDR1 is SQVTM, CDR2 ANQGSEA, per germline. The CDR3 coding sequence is TGCAGCGTTGTACCACAGGGGATATCCTACGAGCAGTACTTC. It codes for CSVVPQGISYEQYF.

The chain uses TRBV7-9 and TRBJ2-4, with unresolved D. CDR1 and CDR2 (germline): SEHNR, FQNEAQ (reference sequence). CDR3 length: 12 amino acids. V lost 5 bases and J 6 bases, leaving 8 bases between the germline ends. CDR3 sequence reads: CASSINLNIQYF. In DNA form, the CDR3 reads TGTGCCAGCAGCATCAACTTAAACATTCAGTACTTC.

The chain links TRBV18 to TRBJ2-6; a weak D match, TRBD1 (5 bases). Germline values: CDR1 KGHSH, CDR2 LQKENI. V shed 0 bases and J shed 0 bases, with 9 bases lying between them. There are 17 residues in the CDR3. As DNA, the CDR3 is TGTGCCAGCTCACCACCGAAGGGGAACTCTGGGGCCAACGTCCTGACTTTC. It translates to CASSPPKGNSGANVLTF.

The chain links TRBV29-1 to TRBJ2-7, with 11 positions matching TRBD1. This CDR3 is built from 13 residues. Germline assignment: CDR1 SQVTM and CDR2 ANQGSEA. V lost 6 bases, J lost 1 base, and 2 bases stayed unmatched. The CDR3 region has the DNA TGCAGCGTGAGGGACAGGGGGTCCTACGAGCAGTACTTC. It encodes CSVRDRGSYEQYF.

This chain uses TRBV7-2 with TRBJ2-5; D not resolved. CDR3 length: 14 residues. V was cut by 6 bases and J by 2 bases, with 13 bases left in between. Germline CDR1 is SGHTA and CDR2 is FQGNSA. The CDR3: CASRLVLSQETQYF. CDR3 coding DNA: TGTGCCAGCAGACTGGTCCTTTCTCAAGAGACCCAGTACTTC.

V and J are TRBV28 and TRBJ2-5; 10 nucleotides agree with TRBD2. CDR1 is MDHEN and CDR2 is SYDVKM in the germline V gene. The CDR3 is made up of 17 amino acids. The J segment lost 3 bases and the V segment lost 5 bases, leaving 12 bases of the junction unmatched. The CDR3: CASSPLSGGANEETQYF. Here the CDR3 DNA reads TGTGCCAGCAGTCCCCTGAGCGGGGGGGCCAACGAAGAGACCCAGTACTTC.

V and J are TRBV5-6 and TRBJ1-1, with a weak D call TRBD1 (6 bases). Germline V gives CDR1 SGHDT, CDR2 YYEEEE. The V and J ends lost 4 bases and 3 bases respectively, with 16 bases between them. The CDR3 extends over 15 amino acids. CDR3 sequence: CASSPDSTGYTEAFF. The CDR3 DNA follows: TGTGCCAGCAGCCCGGACAGCACTGGATACACTGAAGCTTTCTTT.

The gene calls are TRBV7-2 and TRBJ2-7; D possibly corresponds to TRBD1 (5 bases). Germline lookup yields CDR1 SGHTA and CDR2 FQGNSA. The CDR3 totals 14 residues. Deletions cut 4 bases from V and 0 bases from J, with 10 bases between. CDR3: CASSWTYSSYEQYF. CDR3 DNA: TGTGCCAGCAGCTGGACATATAGCTCCTACGAGCAGTACTTC.

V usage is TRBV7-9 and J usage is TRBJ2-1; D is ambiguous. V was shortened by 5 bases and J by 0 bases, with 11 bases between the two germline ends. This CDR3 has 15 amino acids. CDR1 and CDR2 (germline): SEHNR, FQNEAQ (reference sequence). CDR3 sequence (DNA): TGTGCCAGCAGCCCGAGTTGGAGCTCCTACAATGAGCAGTTCTTC. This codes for CASSPSWSSYNEQFF.

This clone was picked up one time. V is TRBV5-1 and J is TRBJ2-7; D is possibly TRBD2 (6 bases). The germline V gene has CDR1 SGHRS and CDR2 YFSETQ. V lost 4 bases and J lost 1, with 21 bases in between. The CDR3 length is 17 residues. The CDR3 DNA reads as TGCGCCAGCAGCCCCGGGTTCGTTCGGGGGAGGTCCTACGAGCAGTACTTC. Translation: CASSPGFVRGRSYEQYF.

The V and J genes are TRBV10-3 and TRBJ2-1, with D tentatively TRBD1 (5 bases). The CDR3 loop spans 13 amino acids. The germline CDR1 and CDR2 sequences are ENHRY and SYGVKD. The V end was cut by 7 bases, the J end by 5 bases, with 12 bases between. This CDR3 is CAIMQGLNNEQFF. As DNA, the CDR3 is TGTGCCATCATGCAGGGCCTGAACAATGAGCAGTTCTTC.